The 17 T cell receptor beta chains in this list originate from one sample, sequenced in a study of beta chain features in type 1 diabetes. Expressed TCRB transcripts got sequenced, as all isolated RNA was reverse transcribed. Profiling relied on immunoSEQ multiplex PCR, and the TCRdb table lists in-frame clones only, not all of them. Of roughly 250,000 clones listed, 9.6% are singletons. Sequencing was done on a sample of naive CD4+ T cells from blood. The receptor source for this set is a woman under 30 in good health.

This clone was seen a handful of times. The V gene is TRBV2, the J gene TRBJ1-2; D not certain. The CDR3 covers 13 residues. Per the germline V gene, CDR1 is SNHLY and CDR2 is FYNNEI. V lost 2 bases and J lost 7, with 11 bases in between. The CDR3 sequence: CASSETETRGYTF. CDR3 in DNA: TGTGCCAGCAGTGAAACAGAGACACGTGGCTACACCTTC.

The V gene is TRBV5-5, the J gene TRBJ1-2, with TRBD1 identical over 10 bases. Germline values: CDR1 SGHKS, CDR2 YYEKEE (reference sequence). The CDR3 covers 14 residues. Trimming cost V 4 bases and J 4 bases; bases outside gene matches: 4. In DNA, the CDR3 is TGTGCCAGCAGCCCGACAGGGGGCACCTATGGCTACACCTTC. It translates to CASSPTGGTYGYTF.

The J gene is TRBJ2-2, the V gene TRBV5-1; the match to TRBD1 covers 8 bases. CDR1 SGHRS and CDR2 YFSETQ come from the germline V gene. V gave up 2 bases and J gave up 0 bases; unmatched junction bases: 9. The CDR3 runs to 18 residues. CDR3 bases: TGCGCCAGCAGCTTAAGGGACAGGCGTTTCGCGAACACCGGGGAGCTGTTTTTT. Amino acid sequence: CASSLRDRRFANTGELFF.

This clone appeared a few times. The chain couples TRBV30 to TRBJ2-2, with TRBD1 matching 9 bases. The J segment lost 6 bases and the V segment lost 3 bases, leaving 5 bases of the junction unmatched. The CDR3 sequence is 14 residues long. From germline, CDR1 is GTSNPN and CDR2 SVGIG (reference sequence). CDR3 protein: CAWSYGTGPGELFF. The CDR3, as DNA: TGTGCCTGGAGCTATGGGACAGGGCCCGGGGAGCTGTTTTTT.

This sequence joins TRBV18 and TRBJ2-7; D is perhaps TRBD1 (5 bases). V lost 5 bases to trimming and J lost 3 bases, with 5 bases between them. CDR3 length: 11 residues. Germline V gene sequence: CDR1 KGHSH, CDR2 LQKENI. The CDR3 DNA reads TGTGCCAGCTCAGACAGCTACGAGCAGTACTTC. It specifies CASSDSYEQYF. Complete variable domain (other parts from reference TRBV18 and TRBJ2-7): NAGVMQNPRHLVRRRGQEARLRCSPMKGHSHVYWYRQLPEEGLKFMVYLQKENIIDESGMPKERFSAEFPKEGPSILRIQQVVRGDSAAYFCASSDSYEQYFGPGTRLTVT.

This clone was seen a few times. The V call is TRBV11-2, the J call TRBJ1-1; no clear D gene. The CDR3 loop spans 19 amino acids. Germline loops: CDR1 SGHAT, CDR2 FQNNGV. V was pared by 3 bases and J by 0 bases, with 23 bases between. The CDR3 spells CASSFYPRKTFDLNTEAFF. For the CDR3, the DNA is TGTGCCAGCAGCTTCTATCCTCGTAAGACATTTGACCTGAACACTGAAGCTTTCTTT.

The J gene is TRBJ2-7, the V gene TRBV30, with D possibly being TRBD2 (7 bases). The CDR3 is 13 amino acids. Trimming removed 3 bases from V and 7 bases from J, with 16 bases in between. The germline CDR1 and CDR2 sequences are GTSNPN and SVGIG (reference sequence). The CDR3 region is CAWSPRRGQEQYF. DNA for the CDR3: TGTGCCTGGAGCCCCCGGCGGGGGCAAGAGCAGTACTTC.

The chain combines TRBV6-6 with TRBJ2-7; 7 bases map to TRBD1. In germline, CDR1 is MNHNY, CDR2 SVGAGI (reference sequence). Trimming took 2 bases from V and 7 from J; bases not matched to a gene: 14. This CDR3 has 16 amino acids. The CDR3 DNA reads as TGTGCCAGCAGTTACAACACAGGGGTACAGCTGGGGGAGCAGTACTTC. This encodes CASSYNTGVQLGEQYF.

This clone was counted a few times. The V gene is TRBV5-4, the J gene TRBJ2-2, with 7 bases fitting TRBD2. This CDR3 comprises 16 residues. Trimming cost V 3 bases and J 3 bases; bases outside gene matches: 8. The V gene's germline CDR1 is SGHNT and CDR2 YYREEE (reference sequence). The CDR3 DNA reads as TGTGCCAGCAGCTACGACCCAGCGGGACACACCGGGGAGCTGTTTTTT. Protein: CASSYDPAGHTGELFF.

The gene calls are TRBV5-1 and TRBJ2-3; TRBD1 agrees at 9 bases. J gave up 5 bases and V 7 bases, and 5 bases lay outside the gene matches. Germline V gene data show CDR1 as SGHRS and CDR2 as YFSETQ. This CDR3 region has 13 residues. The CDR3 DNA is TGCGCCAGCGGTACAGGGGGCATAGATACGCAGTATTTT. This codes for CASGTGGIDTQYF. The complete variable domain, with remaining parts taken from reference TRBV5-1 and TRBJ2-3, reads KAGVTQTPRYLIKTRGQQVTLSCSPISGHRSVSWYQQTPGQGLQFLFEYFSETQRNKGNFPGRFSGRQFSNSRSEMNVSTLELGDSALYLCASGTGGIDTQYFGPGTRLTVL.

This clone turned up a few times. The chain has TRBV2 and TRBJ2-1; 10 bases fit TRBD2. Losses at the gene ends were 6 bases for V and 8 bases for J; bases not matched to a gene: 13. The CDR3 consists of 16 residues. Germline CDR1 and CDR2: SNHLY and FYNNEI. CDR3 DNA: TGTGCCAGCAGGAGGACAAAGCTAGCGGGAGTCGATGAGCAGTTCTTC. This gives the protein CASRRTKLAGVDEQFF.

This chain connects TRBV7-3 to TRBJ2-7, with 10 bases matching TRBD1. Germline trimming cut 5 bases from V and 3 bases from J; bases unmatched to any gene: 10. From germline, CDR1 is SGHTA and CDR2 FQGTGA. The CDR3 is 16 residues long. The CDR3 DNA is TGTGCCAGCAGCCGCGGACCGGGACAGGGGAACTACGAGCAGTACTTC. Its translation is CASSRGPGQGNYEQYF. The full variable domain, its missing parts supplied by reference TRBV7-3 and TRBJ2-7, is GAGVSQTPSNKVTEKGKYVELRCDPISGHTALYWYRQSLGQGPEFLIYFQGTGAADDSGLPNDRFFAVRPEGSVSTLKIQRTERGDSAVYLCASSRGPGQGNYEQYFGPGTRLTVT.

In this sample, this clone turned up a few times. The chain links TRBV25-1 to TRBJ1-1, with 7 bases matching TRBD1. With 2 bases clipped from V and 4 bases from J, the junction kept 1 base outside the gene matches. The germline CDR1 and CDR2 sequences are MGHDK and SYGVNS. The CDR3 totals 13 residues. CDR3 sequence: CASSEPGGTEAFF. As DNA, the CDR3 is TGTGCCAGCAGTGAACCAGGGGGCACTGAAGCTTTCTTT.

This clone was recorded a few times. The rearrangement uses TRBV14 and TRBJ2-6; tentatively, D is TRBD2 (6 bases). CDR3 length: 16 residues. Germline-derived CDR1 and CDR2 are SGHDN and FVKESK. The ends were cut back, 4 bases at V and 3 bases at J, with 13 bases in the middle. The CDR3 reads CASSLPRRVGANVLTF. The CDR3 DNA sequence: TGTGCCAGCAGCCTTCCAAGGAGGGTTGGGGCCAACGTCCTGACTTTC.

The chain carries TRBV9 and TRBJ2-7; tentatively, D is TRBD1 (6 bases). Trimming removed 3 bases from V and 2 bases from J, with 15 bases in between. The germline V gene has CDR1 SGDLS and CDR2 YYNGEE. This CDR3 has 15 amino acids. The CDR3 nucleotides read TGTGCCAGCAGCGCAGTCAACAGGGTGACCTACGAGCAGTACTTC. This gives the protein CASSAVNRVTYEQYF.

In this sample, this clone turned up a few times. V and J are TRBV27 and TRBJ1-1; the D gene is possibly TRBD1 (5 bases). The CDR3 loop spans 13 amino acids. With 5 bases removed from V and 0 bases from J, the gap between germline ends came to 7 bases. CDR1 is MNHEY, CDR2 SMNVEV, per germline (reference sequence). CDR3 amino acids: CASSQGLNTEAFF. The CDR3 coding sequence is TGTGCCAGCAGTCAGGGCTTGAACACTGAAGCTTTCTTT.

This clone was detected only a few times. The chain couples TRBV4-2 to TRBJ2-3, with TRBD2 identical over 11 bases. Germline V gene sequence: CDR1 LGHNA, CDR2 YNFKEQ. The V segment lost 4 bases and the J segment 4 bases; nucleotides outside the gene matches: 7. The CDR3 extends over 16 amino acids. The CDR3 loop is CASSPGTSGGADTQYF. CDR3 DNA sequence: TGTGCCAGCAGCCCGGGGACTAGCGGTGGGGCAGATACGCAGTATTTT.